This T cell receptor (beta chain) was documented in a study of blood T cell repertoires in COVID-19. Germline V gene lookup returns CDR1 LNHDA and CDR2 SQIVND (reference sequence). Trimming removed 0 bases from V and 4 bases from J; junction bases left unmatched: 8. This CDR3 spans 16 amino acids. Here immunoSEQ multiplex PCR was the method, and the copy in TCRdb shows in-frame clones only, minus some. The sample has around 16,000 clones; about 85% are singletons. This TCR came from a human donor in a cohort sampled during active COVID-19. Source material: peripheral blood. The chain joins TRBV19 to TRBJ1-2; the match to TRBD1 covers 7 bases. Here the CDR3 DNA reads TGTGCCAGTAGTATAGACTCGACAGGGCTCCCCTATGGCTACACCTTC. This sequence encodes CASSIDSTGLPYGYTF.